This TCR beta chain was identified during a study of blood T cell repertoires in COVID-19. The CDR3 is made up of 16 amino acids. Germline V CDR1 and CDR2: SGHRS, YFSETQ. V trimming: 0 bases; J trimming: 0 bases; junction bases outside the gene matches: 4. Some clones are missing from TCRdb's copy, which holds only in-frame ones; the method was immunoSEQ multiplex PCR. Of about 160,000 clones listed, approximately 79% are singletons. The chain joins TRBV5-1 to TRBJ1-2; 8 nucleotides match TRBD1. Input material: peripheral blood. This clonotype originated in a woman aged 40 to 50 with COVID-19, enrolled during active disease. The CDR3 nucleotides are TGCGCCAGCAGCTTGGTCGGACAGGGTGCTAACTATGGCTACACCTTC. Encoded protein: CASSLVGQGANYGYTF.